These T cell receptor beta chains were read from a single sample in a study of cytomegalovirus exposure and HLA in healthy donors. Assay: immunoSEQ multiplex PCR; the TCRdb copy retains only in-frame clones and omits some. In the table there are 95,000 or so clones, under 90% of which are singletons. Sequencing input: PBMCs. The receptor set was obtained from a woman in her 70s in good health and CMV-seropositive. The CDR3 runs from the conserved cysteine through the conserved F or W. The D gene is left open where the match is weak. Clone size is given for some rows only: seen once, a few or many times, or a class if the clone is expanded.

CDR3aa: CASSPYRPDTGELFF; CDR3nt: TGTGCCAGCAGCCCCTACCGTCCCGACACCGGGGAGCTGTTTTTT; v_gene: TRBV11-2; j_gene: TRBJ2-2; d_gene: NA; abundance: NA
CDR3aa: CASRSQGGTSYNEQFF; CDR3nt: TGTGCCAGCAGGTCCCAAGGCGGTACCTCCTACAATGAGCAGTTCTTC; v_gene: TRBV27; j_gene: TRBJ2-1; d_gene: NA; abundance: NA
CDR3aa: CASSLAWQGNEQFF; CDR3nt: TGTGCCAGCAGCTTAGCGTGGCAGGGGAATGAGCAGTTCTTC; v_gene: TRBV7-2; j_gene: TRBJ2-1; d_gene: NA; abundance: NA
CDR3aa: CASSRGSITNEKLFF; CDR3nt: TGTGCCAGCAGCCGGGGGTCTATAACTAATGAAAAACTGTTTTTT; v_gene: TRBV7-6; j_gene: TRBJ1-4; d_gene: NA; abundance: NA
CDR3aa: CAISESTAGDFYEQYF; CDR3nt: TGTGCCATCAGTGAGTCGACAGCGGGAGATTTTTACGAGCAGTACTTC; v_gene: TRBV10-3; j_gene: TRBJ2-7; d_gene: TRBD2; abundance: NA
CDR3aa: CASRGGLRTGANVLTF; CDR3nt: TGTGCCTCGAGGGGGGGCCTAAGGACTGGGGCCAACGTCCTGACTTTC; v_gene: TRBV5-8; j_gene: TRBJ2-6; d_gene: NA; abundance: NA
CDR3aa: CASSSQQGTEQFF; CDR3nt: TGTGCCAGTAGTTCTCAACAGGGTACTGAGCAGTTCTTC; v_gene: TRBV19; j_gene: TRBJ2-1; d_gene: NA; abundance: NA
CDR3aa: CASRRTSENTGELFF; CDR3nt: TGTGCCAGCAGGAGGACTAGCGAGAACACCGGGGAGCTGTTTTTT; v_gene: TRBV6-5; j_gene: TRBJ2-2; d_gene: TRBD2; abundance: few
CDR3aa: CASSQDRLHSDSYEQYF; CDR3nt: TGTGCCAGCAGCCAAGATAGGCTTCATTCGGACTCGTACGAGCAGTACTTC; v_gene: TRBV14; j_gene: TRBJ2-7; d_gene: NA; abundance: once
CDR3aa: CASRSTSTDTQYF; CDR3nt: TGTGCCAGCAGGTCCACTAGCACAGATACGCAGTATTTT; v_gene: TRBV6-5; j_gene: TRBJ2-3; d_gene: NA; abundance: NA
CDR3aa: CASSYSGLAGGDEQFF; CDR3nt: TGTGCCAGCAGTTACTCGGGACTAGCGGGAGGCGATGAGCAGTTCTTC; v_gene: TRBV6-6; j_gene: TRBJ2-1; d_gene: TRBD2; abundance: NA
CDR3aa: CASSPEGGTTNEKLFF; CDR3nt: TGTGCCAGCAGCCCCGAAGGGGGAACAACTAATGAAAAACTGTTTTTT; v_gene: TRBV9; j_gene: TRBJ1-4; d_gene: NA; abundance: NA
CDR3aa: CASSTWTGGSNQPQHF; CDR3nt: TGTGCCAGCAGCACCTGGACAGGGGGTAGCAATCAGCCCCAGCATTTT; v_gene: TRBV5-6; j_gene: TRBJ1-5; d_gene: TRBD1; abundance: few
CDR3aa: CSGKGRGPGELFF; CDR3nt: TGCAGCGGGAAAGGGAGGGGACCCGGGGAGCTGTTTTTT; v_gene: TRBV29-1; j_gene: TRBJ2-2; d_gene: TRBD2; abundance: once
CDR3aa: CANSLSSGTSYEQYF; CDR3nt: TGTGCCAACAGCTTATCGAGCGGGACCTCCTACGAGCAGTACTTC; v_gene: TRBV7-2; j_gene: TRBJ2-7; d_gene: TRBD2; abundance: NA
CDR3aa: CSASYRDEQFF; CDR3nt: TGCAGTGCTTCATACAGGGATGAGCAGTTCTTC; v_gene: TRBV20-1; j_gene: TRBJ2-1; d_gene: NA; abundance: NA
CDR3aa: CASSDRVNRQYF; CDR3nt: TGTGCTTCGAGCGACAGGGTTAATAGGCAGTACTTC; v_gene: TRBV19; j_gene: TRBJ2-7; d_gene: TRBD1; abundance: NA
CDR3aa: CASRDSFGVAGGPGQYF; CDR3nt: TGTGCCAGCAGGGATTCTTTCGGGGTAGCGGGAGGTCCCGGGCAGTACTTC; v_gene: TRBV11-2; j_gene: TRBJ2-7; d_gene: TRBD2; abundance: few
CDR3aa: CASSPNLYPGGNEQFF; CDR3nt: TGTGCCAGCTCACCCAACCTGTATCCAGGGGGCAATGAGCAGTTCTTC; v_gene: TRBV18; j_gene: TRBJ2-1; d_gene: TRBD1; abundance: NA
CDR3aa: CASSPQGGSSYNEQFF; CDR3nt: TGTGCCAGCAGCCCCCAGGGCGGGAGCTCCTACAATGAGCAGTTCTTC; v_gene: TRBV7-2; j_gene: TRBJ2-1; d_gene: TRBD2; abundance: NA
CDR3aa: CAWSQRGALPYEQYF; CDR3nt: TGTGCCTGGTCACAGCGGGGCGCACTACCCTACGAGCAGTACTTC; v_gene: TRBV30; j_gene: TRBJ2-7; d_gene: TRBD2; abundance: NA
CDR3aa: CASSITGYSYEQYF; CDR3nt: TGTGCCAGCAGCATCACAGGGTACTCCTACGAGCAGTACTTC; v_gene: TRBV7-9; j_gene: TRBJ2-7; d_gene: NA; abundance: NA
CDR3aa: CASSPGRDRGNEQYF; CDR3nt: TGTGCCAGCAGTCCGGGGCGGGACAGGGGGAACGAGCAGTACTTC; v_gene: TRBV2; j_gene: TRBJ2-7; d_gene: TRBD1; abundance: NA
CDR3aa: CASSFGQADYEQYF; CDR3nt: TGCGCCAGCAGCTTTGGACAGGCGGACTACGAGCAGTACTTC; v_gene: TRBV5-1; j_gene: TRBJ2-7; d_gene: TRBD1; abundance: NA
CDR3aa: CASSQWAGDKNEQFF; CDR3nt: TGTGCCAGCAGCCAATGGGCGGGAGATAAGAATGAGCAGTTCTTC; v_gene: TRBV7-3; j_gene: TRBJ2-1; d_gene: TRBD2; abundance: once
CDR3aa: CASSSQGPLMNTEAFF; CDR3nt: TGTGCCAGCAGCTCACAGGGACCCCTGATGAACACTGAAGCTTTCTTT; v_gene: TRBV7-2; j_gene: TRBJ1-1; d_gene: NA; abundance: NA
CDR3aa: CASSLTSGTTEFF; CDR3nt: TGTGCCAGCAGCTTAACTAGCGGGACAACGGAGTTCTTC; v_gene: TRBV7-2; j_gene: TRBJ2-1; d_gene: TRBD2; abundance: NA
CDR3aa: CASSPQAGGSYNEQFF; CDR3nt: TGTGCCAGCAGCCCGCAAGCGGGGGGGTCCTACAATGAGCAGTTCTTC; v_gene: TRBV7-3; j_gene: TRBJ2-1; d_gene: TRBD2; abundance: NA
CDR3aa: CAWSVGHFNYGYTF; CDR3nt: TGTGCCTGGAGTGTGGGACACTTTAACTATGGCTACACCTTC; v_gene: TRBV30; j_gene: TRBJ1-2; d_gene: NA; abundance: NA
CDR3aa: CASSFTGGDTEAFF; CDR3nt: TGTGCCAGTAGTTTCACAGGGGGGGACACTGAAGCTTTCTTT; v_gene: TRBV19; j_gene: TRBJ1-1; d_gene: TRBD1; abundance: few
CDR3aa: CAISPGGEVWNEQFF; CDR3nt: TGTGCCATCAGCCCAGGGGGAGAGGTTTGGAATGAGCAGTTCTTC; v_gene: TRBV10-3; j_gene: TRBJ2-1; d_gene: TRBD1; abundance: NA
CDR3aa: CASNRPRGTQYF; CDR3nt: TGTGCCAGCAACAGACCAAGGGGGACCCAGTACTTC; v_gene: TRBV6-5; j_gene: TRBJ2-5; d_gene: NA; abundance: NA
CDR3aa: CASSPTGGAGELFF; CDR3nt: TGTGCCAGCTCACCCACAGGCGGAGCCGGGGAGCTGTTTTTT; v_gene: TRBV18; j_gene: TRBJ2-2; d_gene: NA; abundance: NA
CDR3aa: CASSPQPGGAYEQYF; CDR3nt: TGTGCCAGCAGCCCTCAGCCAGGAGGGGCCTACGAGCAGTACTTC; v_gene: TRBV9; j_gene: TRBJ2-7; d_gene: NA; abundance: few
CDR3aa: CASSRTGYNEQFF; CDR3nt: TGTGCCAGTAGTCGGACTGGCTACAATGAGCAGTTCTTC; v_gene: TRBV19; j_gene: TRBJ2-1; d_gene: NA; abundance: NA
CDR3aa: CASCRLAGNDEQFF; CDR3nt: TGTGCCAGCTGCAGACTAGCGGGAAATGATGAGCAGTTCTTC; v_gene: TRBV2; j_gene: TRBJ2-1; d_gene: TRBD2; abundance: NA
CDR3aa: CATSRKTLGEKRETQYF; CDR3nt: TGTGCCACCAGCAGAAAAACTTTGGGAGAGAAGAGGGAGACCCAGTACTTC; v_gene: TRBV15; j_gene: TRBJ2-5; d_gene: NA; abundance: NA
CDR3aa: CASSAWDRGAGELFF; CDR3nt: TGTGCTAGCAGCGCATGGGACAGGGGGGCCGGGGAGCTGTTTTTT; v_gene: TRBV7-7; j_gene: TRBJ2-2; d_gene: TRBD1; abundance: NA
CDR3aa: CASNRGKTEHLEQYF; CDR3nt: TGTGCCAGCAACCGGGGGAAGACTGAGCATCTCGAGCAGTACTTC; v_gene: TRBV2; j_gene: TRBJ2-7; d_gene: NA; abundance: NA
CDR3aa: CASSTYSSGGTDTQYF; CDR3nt: TGTGCCAGTAGTACCTACTCTAGCGGGGGCACAGATACGCAGTATTTT; v_gene: TRBV19; j_gene: TRBJ2-3; d_gene: TRBD2; abundance: NA
CDR3aa: CASSLRTGGNTIYF; CDR3nt: TGTGCCAGCAGTTTAAGGACAGGGGGAAACACCATATATTTT; v_gene: TRBV27; j_gene: TRBJ1-3; d_gene: TRBD1; abundance: few
CDR3aa: CASIYSLAKNIQYF; CDR3nt: TGTGCCAGCATCTACAGTTTGGCCAAAAACATTCAGTACTTC; v_gene: TRBV6-6; j_gene: TRBJ2-4; d_gene: NA; abundance: NA
CDR3aa: CASNLVGAEGYNEQFF; CDR3nt: TGTGCCAGCAACCTAGTGGGAGCGGAGGGCTACAATGAGCAGTTCTTC; v_gene: TRBV7-2; j_gene: TRBJ2-1; d_gene: NA; abundance: NA
CDR3aa: CASKSPGGGNGYTF; CDR3nt: TGTGCCAGCAAGTCCCCAGGGGGCGGGAATGGCTACACCTTC; v_gene: TRBV9; j_gene: TRBJ1-2; d_gene: TRBD1; abundance: NA
CDR3aa: CASSPGLGNTEAFF; CDR3nt: TGTGCCAGCAGTCCTGGACTGGGAAACACTGAAGCTTTCTTT; v_gene: TRBV28; j_gene: TRBJ1-1; d_gene: NA; abundance: NA
CDR3aa: CASTLSSWWGTGLNTEAFF; CDR3nt: TGTGCCAGCACCCTATCTTCCTGGTGGGGGACAGGGTTGAACACTGAAGCTTTCTTT; v_gene: TRBV28; j_gene: TRBJ1-1; d_gene: TRBD1; abundance: NA
CDR3aa: CASSPKLVALQETQYF; CDR3nt: TGTGCCAGCAGTCCAAAGTTGGTAGCGCTACAAGAGACCCAGTACTTC; v_gene: TRBV2; j_gene: TRBJ2-5; d_gene: NA; abundance: NA